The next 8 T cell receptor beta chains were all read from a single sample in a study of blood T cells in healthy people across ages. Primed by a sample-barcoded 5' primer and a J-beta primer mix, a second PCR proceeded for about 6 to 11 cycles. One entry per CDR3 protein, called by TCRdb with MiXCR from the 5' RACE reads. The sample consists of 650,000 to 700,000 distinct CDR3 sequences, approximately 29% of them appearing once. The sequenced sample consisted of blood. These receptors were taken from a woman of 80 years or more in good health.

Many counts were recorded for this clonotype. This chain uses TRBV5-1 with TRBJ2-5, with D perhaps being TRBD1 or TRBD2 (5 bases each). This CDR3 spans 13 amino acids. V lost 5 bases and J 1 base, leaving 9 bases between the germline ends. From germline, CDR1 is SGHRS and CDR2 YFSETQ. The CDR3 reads CASRSGTQETQYF. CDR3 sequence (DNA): TGCGCCAGCAGGTCCGGGACCCAAGAGACCCAGTACTTC.

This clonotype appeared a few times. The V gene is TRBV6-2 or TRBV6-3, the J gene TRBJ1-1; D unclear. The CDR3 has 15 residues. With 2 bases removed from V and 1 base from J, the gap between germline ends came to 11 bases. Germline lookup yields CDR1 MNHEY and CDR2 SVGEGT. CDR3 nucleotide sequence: TGTGCCAGCAGTTACCTTTCGTTACAGAACACTGAAGCTTTCTTT. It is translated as CASSYLSLQNTEAFF.

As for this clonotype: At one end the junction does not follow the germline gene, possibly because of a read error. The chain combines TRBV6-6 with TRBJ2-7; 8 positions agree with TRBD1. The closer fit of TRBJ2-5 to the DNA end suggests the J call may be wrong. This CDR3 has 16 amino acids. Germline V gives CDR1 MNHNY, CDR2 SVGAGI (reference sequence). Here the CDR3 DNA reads TGTACCAGCAGTACCACCGAGACAGGGGTAGGGGAGACCCAGTACTTC. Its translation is CTSSTTETGVGETQYF.

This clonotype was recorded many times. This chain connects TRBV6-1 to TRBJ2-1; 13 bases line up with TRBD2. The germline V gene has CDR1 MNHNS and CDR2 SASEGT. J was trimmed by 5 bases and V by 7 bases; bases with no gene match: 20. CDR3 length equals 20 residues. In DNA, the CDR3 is TGTGCCAGCACCACAGCTGGAGTCGGACTAGCGGGGGCGACGGACAATGAGCAGTTCTTC. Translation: CASTTAGVGLAGATDNEQFF.

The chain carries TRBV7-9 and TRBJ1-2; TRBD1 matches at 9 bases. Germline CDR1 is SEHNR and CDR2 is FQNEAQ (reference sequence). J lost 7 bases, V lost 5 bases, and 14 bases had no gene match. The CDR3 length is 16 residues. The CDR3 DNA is TGTGCCAGCAGCGTGACAGGGGGGACTGGTGTCGGTGGCTACACCTTC. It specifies CASSVTGGTGVGGYTF.

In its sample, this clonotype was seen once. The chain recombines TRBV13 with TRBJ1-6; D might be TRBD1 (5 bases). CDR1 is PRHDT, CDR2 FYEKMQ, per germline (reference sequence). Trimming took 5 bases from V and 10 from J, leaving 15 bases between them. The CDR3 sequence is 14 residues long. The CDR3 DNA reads TGTGCCAGCAGCCCTAGTACGGGACTCTCACCCCTCCACTTT. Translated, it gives CASSPSTGLSPLHF.

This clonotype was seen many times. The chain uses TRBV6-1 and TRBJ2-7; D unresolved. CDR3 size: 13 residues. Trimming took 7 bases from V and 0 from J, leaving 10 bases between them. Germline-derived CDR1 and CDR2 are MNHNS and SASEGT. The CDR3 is CASTGPTSYEQYF. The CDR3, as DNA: TGTGCCAGCACCGGACCGACCTCCTACGAGCAGTACTTC.

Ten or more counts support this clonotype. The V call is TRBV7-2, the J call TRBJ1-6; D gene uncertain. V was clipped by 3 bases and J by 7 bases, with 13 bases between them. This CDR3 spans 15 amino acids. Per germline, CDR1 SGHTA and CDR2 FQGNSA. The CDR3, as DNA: TGTGCCAGCAGCTTTCCAACTATGGGGAATTCACCCCTCCACTTT. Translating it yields CASSFPTMGNSPLHF.